This T cell receptor (beta chain) appears in the sequencing data of a study of metastatic and nonmetastatic thyroid tumors. TCRdb re-clonotyped the PCR reads via MiXCR. The sample has more than 20,000 clones, about 24% seen once. This clone was observed a few times. No treatment of any kind had been given to any patient before thyroid surgery. Germline V gives CDR1 MNHNS, CDR2 SASEGT. CDR3 length: 16 amino acids. Trimming shortened V by 3 bases and J by 6 bases, and 18 bases separated the two germline ends. The genes are TRBV6-1 and TRBJ1-5, with D unresolved. The clonotype was recovered from a female donor with papillary thyroid cancer or a benign thyroid nodule (not recorded which). Some clones in this sample may be carry-over from other donors' samples. Sample: tumor tissue. CDR3 nucleotides: TGTGCCAGCAGTGACGTTTGGCGCGGGTGGACTCAGCCCCAGCATTTT. Translating it yields CASSDVWRGWTQPQHF.